Included here is one T cell receptor beta chain sequence, with context. Its specific antigen is unknown. No qualities accompany the bases; no much larger clone lies one base away. In total, around 600 healthy bone marrow donors made up the cohort. At the time of sampling, all cohort members were nominally healthy, though unrecorded immune exposures were likely present. Of the 666 cohort members, approximately 280 had positive CMV serostatus and 352 had negative CMV serostatus, and CMV serostatus was not recorded for the donor. Every donor gave a peripheral blood sample, and the peripheral blood mononuclear cells from that sample were used for TCR beta sequencing. The Qiagen DNeasy Blood Extraction Kit was used to extract genomic DNA from the blood cell samples. These data are taken from a study of cytomegalovirus exposure and HLA in healthy donors (TCRdb year 2017). For the wider study: In an earlier analysis of approximately 640 of the donors, 250 to 300 Gb of sequence data and 100 million or so unique TCR beta sequences from roughly 180 million T cells were reported. Approximately 310 gigabases of sequencing data and around 85 million unique TCR sequences made up an early release that covered approximately 700 HLA-typed donors. Of the roughly 400 genotyped donors, approximately 82% fell in the genetic ancestry cluster associated with self-reported Caucasian donors. The study aimed to test whether cataloging public T cell receptors could reveal signatures of past pathogen exposure. Using immunosequencing, the study profiled T cell repertoires from about 610 subjects and related those repertoires to cytomegalovirus serostatus. Besides the first cohort of roughly 700 subjects, a separate validation cohort made up of roughly 130 different subjects was used. The study combined high-throughput TCR immunosequencing, statistical association of individual TCRs with disease status, and machine learning to predict cytomegalovirus infection status. In a later analysis, previously published TCR beta repertoires from several hundred donors were re-analyzed and high-resolution HLA genotyping was added so that TCR occurrence patterns could be studied. Rather than using new phenotypic data, the later analysis identified candidate immune exposures from TCR beta sequences and from how often those sequences occurred across donors. To decide whether each TCR beta V gene segment behaved as functional or pseudogenic, an earlier analysis of some 570 of the donors relied on high-throughput TCR beta sequencing. Alongside the repertoire data, information on donor age, sex, ethnicity and CMV serostatus was compiled. Genome-wide SNP genotypes for about 60% of the 666 donors were used in a later genetic analysis, which treated that subset as a discovery cohort. Every discovery cohort repertoire had been produced on one sequencing platform. Class I and class II HLA loci were covered by the typing at four-digit resolution. Typing coverage differed by locus: A, B, C, DRB1 and DQB1 were typed in about 620-640 donors, DQA1 in about 510, DPA1 in 600 to 610, and DPB1 in 450 to 480. Because of strong linkage in the cohort, four or five DR-DQ haplotypes were treated as single units for association and clustering. Among under 450 genotyped donors of the cohort, an average of 235,054 unique TCR beta nucleotide sequences were sequenced per donor, roughly 20% of them non-productive.

Receptors were amplified or captured by the immunoSEQ multiplex PCR assay. For the multiplex PCR, a mixture combining 60 forward primers for TCR Vbeta segments and 13 reverse primers for TCR Jbeta segments was used. The CDR3 region of rearranged TCR beta genes was amplified from genomic DNA with a multiplex PCR assay. On the Illumina HiSeq System, the amplified TCR beta libraries were sequenced as 87-base-pair reads. Per the source publication's procedure: A later analysis counted about 82 million unique TCR beta chains across the 600 to 850 repertoires, and 9.5 million to 11 million of these chains were shared by at least two donors. Raw reads were error-corrected and collapsed into unique sequences by a nearest-neighbor algorithm in which closely related sequences were merged to remove PCR and sequencing errors. V, D and J gene segments were assigned by aligning CDR3 sequences to IMGT reference sequences. For a sequence to be retained, a match of at least six nucleotides was required to both a V gene segment and a J gene segment. Rearrangements were classified as productive when the CDR3 lacked stop codons and remained in frame with V and J, and all other rearrangements were classified as non-productive. CDR3 was defined according to IMGT convention as the region running from the second conserved V-encoded cysteine to the conserved J-encoded phenylalanine. The earlier analysis of 550 to 650 of the donors excluded any sequence lacking an unambiguous match to a single V gene segment. An earlier analysis of a few hundred of the donors called V segments functional above 56.7% productive rearrangements and segregating when the between-donor standard deviation exceeded 5%. A statistical classification framework was developed to diagnose cytomegalovirus status using the catalog of TCR beta chain sequences. A later analysis assigned V and J genes by comparing TCR nucleotide sequences with IMGT/GENE-DB human TR gene sequences. In a later analysis, CDR3 sequences and most-parsimonious VDJ recombination scenarios were assigned using the TCRdist pipeline. A later analysis defined each TCR beta chain by its CDR3 amino acid sequence plus V-gene family, and excluded reads lacking a unique V-gene family. In a later analysis, 550 to 650 highly shared, low-generation-probability nucleotide sequences were removed to address suspected cross-contamination and a sequencing artifact. In a later analysis, a clonal expansion index was calculated for each public chain from normalized within-repertoire ranks of inferred template counts. A later analysis computed generation probabilities with a VDJ recombination model fitted to out-of-frame rearrangements, and checked the results against IGoR. A later analysis scored TCR-TCR, TCR-HLA and TCR-CMV co-occurrence with hypergeometric tests, applying a repertoire-size bias correction to TCR pairs. False discovery rates were estimated in a later analysis by permuting HLA or CMV assignments 20 times. In a later analysis, co-occurring TCRs were grouped with DBSCAN, and TCRdist sequence similarity was added when clustering was performed within HLA-allele-positive subsets. Repertoires with fewer than 30,000 or more than 120,000 public chains were left out of co-occurrence clustering, as were four to six repertoires with anomalous nucleotide sharing. TCRdb retrieved this table from immuneACCESS and kept in-frame rearrangements only. Not all clones are present; in checked studies, unresolved V genes account for under half, and no reason is known for the remainder. The V and J calls and clone size are taken from that table; D and trimming were inferred from the DNA. The sample contains 50,000 to 75,000 clones, about 83% of them found a single time. The ten largest make up about 1.6% of the sample.

According to the germline V gene (reference sequence), CDR1 reads SEHNR and CDR2 reads FQNEAQ. The CDR3 holds 14 amino acids from the cysteine to the phenylalanine. Of all the DNA, just the CDR3 is kept, 42 bases in frame from base 1. The junction carries 15 bases between V and J, which are trimmed by 5 bases and 5 bases respectively. Study-wide findings and limitations: Only TCR beta chains were sequenced in this cohort, and the absence of alpha or paired-chain data limited detectable features. A later analysis associated 17,000 or so TCR beta sequences with specific HLA alleles at a false discovery rate of 0.05. A further reported finding was that TCR beta sequences accurately predicted the HLA-A and HLA-B alleles for most subjects in the first cohort. Presence/absence analyses assumed roughly uniform sequencing depth across donors, an assumption that may not hold. Because some donors lacked HLA typing at each locus, the association tests relied only on the typed subset. In a later genetic analysis, fewer N-insertions in productive TCRs were reported among donors in an Asian-associated ancestry cluster than the roughly 640-donor mean. According to a later analysis, TCR association rates differed among HLA loci, with DRB1 alleles showing the most associated TCRs and HLA-C alleles showing the fewest. In a later analysis, HLA-associated TCR beta chains were found to be more clonally expanded and to have lower generation probabilities than equally common non-associated chains. A cluster of highly shared sequence variants was judged likely to represent a technical artifact of the sequencing pipeline. V-gene and J-gene trimming of TCR beta chains was associated with a missense DCLRE1C variant in a later genetic analysis, and the association was replicated in an independent cohort. It was suggested by the authors that the approach could potentially be generalized to other disease states and immunological phenotypes. For the cohort, immune exposure information was limited to CMV serostatus. The study gave a list of some 150 TCR beta chains associated with cytomegalovirus. Some IMGT-functional V segments, including TRBV6-2 and TRBV6-3, could not be distinguished by the 87-base-pair reads and were therefore excluded. Several of the top co-occurrence clusters appeared to be linked to parvovirus B19, influenza, CMV and Epstein-Barr virus, according to a later analysis. When HLA alleles, especially DR and DQ, strongly co-occurred, attributing TCR associations to individual alleles was difficult. Most CMV-associated TCR beta chains appeared to be HLA-restricted in a later analysis, and the HLA associations seemed to be driven largely by CMV exposure. Because counts were too low, about 18 rarely observed V segments, including chromosome 9 orphons, were excluded from the earlier analysis of 587 of the donors. A few of the identified cytomegalovirus-associated TCR beta chains were confirmed in vitro to be specific for cytomegalovirus antigens. In both the original and validation cohorts, the classifier was reported to diagnose cytomegalovirus status with high specificity and sensitivity. Linkage disequilibrium might explain the correlated functional status among segregating V segments, but an unknown experimental factor could not be ruled out. Most TCR sequences were observed very rarely across donors, whereas some public TCRs were present in many individuals. Broadly in line with IMGT annotations, most TCR beta V segments showed up in productive rearrangements about 87% or about 30% of the time in an earlier analysis of 450 to 600 of the donors.

The TCR was taken from a human donor in good health. This sequence uses TRBV7-9 and TRBJ2-5; the D region possibly corresponds to TRBD1 (6 bases align). What was sequenced was PBMCs. The CDR3: CASSTQQGWETQYF. The DNA reads as follows: TGTGCCAGCAGCACACAACAGGGCTGGGAGACCCAGTACTTC.